The 23 T cell receptor beta chains given below trace back to one sample, sequenced in a study of tumor and adjacent non-tumor tissue in lung cancer. Three rounds of nested PCR, following a modified ARM-PCR protocol, produced the TCRbeta library. MiXCR was run by TCRdb on the multiplex PCR reads, yielding one entry per CDR3 protein. Found here are about 200,000 distinct CDR3 sequences, 70% to 75% of them singletons; the top ten hold 20% to 25%. No cell sorting was done before RNA was extracted from the tissue. Specimen: lung tumor tissue. Receptors originate from a man aged 55-75 years with non-small cell lung cancer.

Notes on this clonotype: The CDR3 does not close with the conserved phenylalanine or tryptophan, likely indicating a read error. The chain joins TRBV20-1 to TRBJ2-7, with D perhaps matching TRBD1 or TRBD2 (5 bases each). CDR1 is DFQATT, CDR2 SNEGSKA, per germline (reference sequence). The CDR3 extends over 15 amino acids. The CDR3 nucleotides read TGCAGTACTAGAGACTTGGCAGGGTTTACCTACGAGCAGTACTTA. It is translated as CSTRDLAGFTYEQYL.

In the case of this clonotype: Germline and junction disagree at one end, which may indicate a read error. V and J are TRBV20-1 and TRBJ2-3; perhaps TRBD2 as D (6 bases). There are 15 residues in the CDR3. Germline loops: CDR1 DFQATT, CDR2 SNEGSKA (reference sequence). The CDR3 is CSASGGLTGLDMQCF. The CDR3 nucleotides are TGCAGTGCTAGCGGAGGGCTAACGGGGTTGGATATGCAGTGTTTT.

Notes on this clonotype: The conserved final phenylalanine or tryptophan is absent from the CDR3, which likely points to a read error. No DNA is shown, since the ends of the CDR3 on it are uncertain; the CDR3 is the one TCRdb lists. The rearrangement uses TRBV20-1 and TRBJ2-7. Germline lookup yields CDR1 DFQATT and CDR2 SNEGSKA (reference sequence). The CDR3 numbers 11 amino acids, ends counted. CDR3: CSARTLYEEYL.

As for this clonotype: One end of the junction is discordant with germline, which a read error may explain. The V gene is TRBV11-2, the J gene TRBJ2-1, with D perhaps TRBD1 or TRBD2 (5 bases each). Per the germline V gene, CDR1 is SGHAT and CDR2 is FQNNGV. CDR3 length: 15 residues. The CDR3 protein is CASSLGDRTINEQSF. The CDR3 DNA reads as TGTGCCAGCAGCTTAGGGGACCGCACCATCAATGAGCAGTCTTTC. The variable domain in full, completed from reference TRBV11-2 and TRBJ2-1, reads EAGVAQSPRYKIIEKRQSVAFWCNPISGHATLYWYQQILGQGPKLLIQFQNNGVVDDSQLPKDRFSAERLKGVDSTLKIQPAKLEDSAVYLCASSLGDRTINEQSFGPGTRLTVL.

Notes on this clonotype: A much bigger clone sits one base away, suggesting this may be a read error. V and J are TRBV20-1 and TRBJ2-3; 10 nucleotides align to TRBD2. The CDR3 loop spans 16 amino acids. CDR1 DFQATT and CDR2 SNEGSKA come from the germline V gene (reference sequence). The CDR3, as DNA: TGCAGTGCTAGGGTTAGCGGGGGGCGTAGCAAAGATACGCAGTATTTT. Its protein is CSARVSGGRSKDTQYF.

This clonotype is a singleton in its sample. This CDR3 fails to terminate in the conserved phenylalanine or tryptophan, so it likely reflects a read error. This sequence joins TRBV11-2 and TRBJ2-5, with 7 bases aligning to TRBD1. V was clipped by 4 bases and J by 11 bases; unmatched bases: 10. CDR3 length equals 13 residues. Germline assignment: CDR1 SGHAT and CDR2 FQNNGV. CDR3 sequence: CASSSTGEVTQYL. The CDR3 DNA reads as TGTGCCAGCAGCTCTACAGGGGAAGTGACTCAGTACCTC.

This clonotype was detected only a few times. The chain combines TRBV7-2 with TRBJ2-1; TRBD2 aligns across 9 bases. Trimming removed 5 bases from V and 0 bases from J; junction bases left unmatched: 5. The CDR3 spans 16 residues. Germline-derived CDR1 and CDR2 are SGHTA and FQGNSA. In nucleotides, the CDR3 is TGTGCCAGCAGCCGGGATAGCGGGAGCTCCTACAATGAGCAGTTCTTC. Its translation: CASSRDSGSSYNEQFF.

The sample holds one count of this clonotype. In this CDR3 the conserved last residue, phenylalanine or tryptophan, is missing, so a read error is likely. The DNA is left out, because the CDR3 cannot be placed on it with certainty; the CDR3 is given as TCRdb lists it. The chain couples TRBV7-9 to TRBJ2-4. In germline, CDR1 is SEHNR, CDR2 FQNEAQ (reference sequence). The CDR3 comprises 14 residues, both ends counted. The CDR3 spells CASSLVWTTDMQYS.

As for this clonotype: Mismatch with germline at one junction end may stem from a read error. The genes are TRBV11-2 and TRBJ2-2; TRBD2 agrees at 12 bases. This CDR3 is 17 amino acids long. Germline values: CDR1 SGHAT, CDR2 FQNNGV. CDR3 sequence (DNA): TGTGCCAGAAGCTTAACTAGCGGGGGGACGAACCCCGGGGAGCTGTTTTTT. Translated, it gives CARSLTSGGTNPGELFF.

This clonotype was observed many times. The chain couples TRBV6-5 to TRBJ2-3; 8 bases are shared with TRBD2. Looked up from germline, CDR1 is MNHEY and CDR2 is SVGAGI. The length of the CDR3 is 15 residues. Trimming took 5 bases from V and 2 from J; bases not matched to a gene: 6. In DNA, the CDR3 is TGTGCCAGCAGTGCCCGGGGGGGGAACACAGATACGCAGTATTTT. Its protein product is CASSARGGNTDTQYF.

The DNA of the CDR3 is TGTGCCAGCAGTGAACAAGGGAGGCGGCCCCAGCATTTT. It yields the protein CASSEQGRRPQHF. The V and J genes are TRBV6-1 and TRBJ1-5; D is unresolved. The germline V gene encodes CDR1 MNHNS and CDR2 SASEGT. V was clipped by 2 bases and J by 9 bases, with 11 bases between them. The CDR3 length is 13 residues.

The chain carries TRBV7-2 and TRBJ2-1; D might be TRBD1 (5 bases). With the DNA end fitting TRBJ2-5 better, the J assignment may be wrong. The CDR3 covers 15 residues. Germline assignment: CDR1 SGHTA and CDR2 FQGNSA. The CDR3 here is CASSPFLGPQETQYF. The CDR3 nucleotides read TGTGCCAGCAGCCCCTTTTTGGGGCCACAAGAGACCCAGTACTTC.

The CDR3 nucleotides read TGTGCCAGCAATTCAGGCTCCCGAAACACTGGAGAGCTGTTTTTT. Translation gives CASNSGSRNTGELFF. The chain employs TRBV12-3 or TRBV12-4 and TRBJ2-2; D not resolved. The length of the CDR3 is 15 residues. Deletions cut 7 bases from V and 11 bases from J, with 23 bases between.

V usage is TRBV7-9 and J usage is TRBJ2-3; 9 bases fit TRBD2. The CDR3 has 15 amino acids. J was trimmed by 5 bases and V by 5 bases; bases with no gene match: 8. The germline gives CDR1 SEHNR, CDR2 FQNEAQ (reference sequence). The CDR3 reads CASSNRGGALDTQYF. The DNA of the CDR3 is TGTGCCAGCAGCAACCGCGGGGGGGCCTTAGATACGCAGTATTTT.

This clonotype has just a few counts. This may be a read error, as it is one base from a much larger clone. The rearrangement joins TRBV6-5 to TRBJ2-3; D remains ambiguous. The CDR3 runs to 14 residues. Germline V gene data show CDR1 as MNHEY and CDR2 as SVGAGI. The V end lost 5 bases, the J end lost 6 bases, and 15 bases lay between the germline ends. The CDR3 sequence: CASSIILGPDTQYF. As DNA, the CDR3 is TGTGCCAGCAGTATCATCCTGGGCCCGGATACGCAGTATTTT.

Comment on this clonotype: With a much larger clone just one base away, this may be a read error. V usage is TRBV6-2 or TRBV6-3 and J usage is TRBJ2-1; D possibly corresponds to TRBD2 (6 bases). In germline, CDR1 is MNHEY, CDR2 SVGEGT. Trimming shortened V by 5 bases and J by 8 bases, and 19 bases separated the two germline ends. The CDR3 extends over 15 amino acids. CDR3 loop: CASSRRRGRGDEQFF. The CDR3 nucleotides read TGTGCCAGCAGTAGGAGGAGGGGCAGAGGGGATGAGCAGTTCTTC.

On this clonotype itself: A read error may account for a junction end that differs from germline. The CDR3 spells CSVSQMSSYNSHLHF. The CDR3 region has the DNA TGCAGCGTTAGCCAGATGAGCTCCTATAATTCACACCTCCACTTT. This chain joins TRBV29-1 and TRBJ1-6; D gene uncertain. Germline loops: CDR1 SQVTM, CDR2 ANQGSEA. The CDR3 has 15 amino acids.

A word on this clonotype: A junction boundary mismatches the germline segment, possibly from a read error. This rearrangement joins TRBV12-3 or TRBV12-4 to TRBJ2-3; D gene ambiguous. This CDR3 is 15 amino acids long. CDR3 sequence (DNA): TGTGCCAGCAGACCTACCAGGCGAGGAACAGATACGCGGTATTTT. It encodes CASRPTRRGTDTRYF.

The chain is built from TRBV11-3 and TRBJ1-2; D unclear. V dropped 5 bases and J dropped 4 bases, with 14 bases sitting between them. The CDR3 has 14 residues. Germline V gene data show CDR1 as SGHNT and CDR2 as YENEEA. CDR3 DNA: TGTGCCAGCAGCATGACACCGGTGACCTATGGCTACACCTTC. Protein product: CASSMTPVTYGYTF.

Regarding this clonotype: The CDR3 end shows no conserved phenylalanine or tryptophan, and so a read error is likely. The chain links TRBV28 to TRBJ1-2; unclear D gene. Deletions cut 5 bases from V and 7 bases from J, with 14 bases between. The CDR3 consists of 13 residues. Per germline, CDR1 MDHEN and CDR2 SYDVKM. CDR3 DNA sequence: TGTGCCAGCAGTCCTGCGGGTCCCGGTGGCTACACCTCC. Protein product: CASSPAGPGGYTS.

For this clonotype: This may arise from a read error, as a much more abundant clone is one base away. The chain couples TRBV6-5 to TRBJ2-7; D might be TRBD1 or TRBD2, each matching 7 bases. The CDR3 extends over 15 amino acids. Germline-derived CDR1 and CDR2 are MNHEY and SVGAGI. The CDR3 loop reads CASRYWAGGAYEQYF. CDR3 nucleotides: TGTGCCAGCAGATACTGGGCAGGGGGGGCCTACGAGCAGTACTTC.

As to this clonotype: As the CDR3 is not closed by the conserved phenylalanine or tryptophan, this likely results from a read error. This sequence joins TRBV5-1 and TRBJ2-5, with 10 bases fitting TRBD2. The V gene's germline CDR1 is SGHRS and CDR2 YFSETQ. This CDR3 has 15 residues. Unmatched junction bases numbered 7, after V lost 4 bases and J lost 4 bases. The CDR3 nucleotides read TGCGCCAGCAGCCTAGCTAGCGGGAGCTTAGAGACCCAGTACTTA. Residues: CASSLASGSLETQYL.

Details on this clonotype: This may come from a read error, since a much larger clone is one base off. This chain links TRBV12-3 or TRBV12-4 with TRBJ1-2, with 7 bases aligning to TRBD1. There are 13 residues in the CDR3. The CDR3 protein is CTSSSDRDWGYTF. The DNA for the CDR3 is TGTACCAGCAGTTCCGACAGGGACTGGGGCTACACCTTC.